This T cell receptor (beta chain) is from a study of tumor and adjacent non-tumor tissue in lung cancer. Study-wide background: Approximately 4 million productive TCRbeta reads were obtained per sample on average.

Germline lookup yields CDR1 SGHKS and CDR2 YYEKEE (reference sequence). The CDR3 is 14 amino acids. The library came from three nested PCR rounds adapted from ARM-PCR protocols. Via MiXCR, TCRdb re-called the multiplex PCR reads, giving one row per CDR3 protein. The sample has fewer than 120,000 distinct CDR3 sequences, approximately 84% seen once. This sample's RNA came from whole unsorted tissue. Comment on this clonotype: An end of the junction differs from the germline gene, which may be a read error.

The source is a man between 70 and 80 years old with non-small cell lung cancer. V usage is TRBV5-5 and J usage is TRBJ1-1; 8 bases map to TRBD1. Input material: lung tumor tissue. CDR3 coding DNA: TGTGCCAGCACGGGACAGGTCAGGGGCATTGAATCTTTCTTT. Its protein is CASTGQVRGIESFF. Looking up the rest from reference TRBV5-5 and TRBJ1-1 gives the full variable domain: DAGVTQSPTHLIKTRGQQVTLRCSPISGHKSVSWYQQVLGQGPQFIFQYYEKEERGRGNFPDRFSARQFPNYSSELNVNALLLGDSALYLCASTGQVRGIESFFGQGTRLTVV.